This T cell receptor beta chain stems from a study of T cell repertoires in cytomegalovirus infection. In regard to this clonotype: Antigen: not known.

TCRdb independently ran MiXCR on the reads; one entry per CDR3 protein. The repertoire holds some 800,000 distinct CDR3 sequences, approximately 32% seen once, with over 10% in the top ten. This receptor was taken from a human donor in good health (CMV status not recorded). Some clones in this sample may be carry-over from other donors' samples. The sample consisted of cultured CD8+ T cells from PBMCs, taken from culture after CMV antigen stimulation.

The CDR3, as DNA: TGTGCCAGCAGCCGTCGGGGGATTGGAAACACCATATATTTT. Its translation is CASSRRGIGNTIYF. The V gene is TRBV7-2, the J gene TRBJ1-3; TRBD1 might be the D (5 bases). Trimming cost V 5 bases and J 3 bases, with 11 bases left between them. The V gene's germline CDR1 is SGHTA and CDR2 FQGNSA. This CDR3 region has 14 residues.